This T cell receptor beta chain was found in a study of cytomegalovirus exposure and HLA in healthy donors. For the study at large: Of all 400 or so donors who were genotyped, roughly 81% belonged to the Caucasian-associated ancestry cluster.

Study-wide results and limits: In all likelihood, a cluster of highly shared sequence variants was a sequencing artifact. Confirmation was obtained in vitro that a few CMV-associated chains are specific for CMV antigens.

Likely unrecorded immune exposures existed in these nominally healthy donors. A word on this clone: Its antigen is not identified.

The PCR made use of 60 Vbeta and 13 Jbeta primers. Profiling relied on immunoSEQ multiplex PCR, and the TCRdb table lists in-frame clones only, not all of them. The repertoire holds hundreds of thousands of clones, with around 80% as singletons. V was pared by 4 bases and J by 7 bases, with 14 bases between. Germline lookup yields CDR1 SGDLS and CDR2 YYNGEE. The CDR3 runs to 14 residues. The sample taken for sequencing was PBMCs. V and J are TRBV9 and TRBJ1-4; D not certain. This receptor was obtained from a woman between 35 and 50 years old in good health and CMV-seronegative. CDR3 in DNA: TGTGCCAGCAGCCCGGGTCCTATGGGTGAAAAACTGTTTTTT. As protein: CASSPGPMGEKLFF. Complete variable domain (other parts from reference TRBV9 and TRBJ1-4): DSGVTQTPKHLITATGQRVTLRCSPRSGDLSVYWYQQSLDQGLQFLIQYYNGEERAKGNILERFSAQQFPDLHSELNLSSLELGDSALYFCASSPGPMGEKLFFGSGTQLSVL.